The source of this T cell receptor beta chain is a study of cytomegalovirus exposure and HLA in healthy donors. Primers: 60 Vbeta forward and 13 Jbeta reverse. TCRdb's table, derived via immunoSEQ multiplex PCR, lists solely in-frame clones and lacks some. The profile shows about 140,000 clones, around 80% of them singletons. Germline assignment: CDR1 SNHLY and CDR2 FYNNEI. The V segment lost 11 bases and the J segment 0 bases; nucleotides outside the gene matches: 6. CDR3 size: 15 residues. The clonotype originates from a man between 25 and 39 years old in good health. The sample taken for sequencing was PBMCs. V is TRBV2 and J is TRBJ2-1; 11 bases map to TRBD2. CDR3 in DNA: TGTGCCGGCCAAACTAGCGGGGGCTCCTACAATGAGCAGTTCTTC. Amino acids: CAGQTSGGSYNEQFF.